This T cell receptor beta chain was obtained from a study of T-cell reconstitution after alpha-beta-depleted transplantation in children. Using unique molecular identifiers, the investigators prepared the TCRbeta library. Via MiXCR, TCRdb re-called the PCR reads, giving one row per CDR3 protein. The sample yields about 500,000 distinct CDR3 sequences, 30% to 35% seen once. CDR3 length: 14 residues. From germline, CDR1 is MNHNS and CDR2 SASEGT. With 6 bases removed from V and 5 bases from J, the gap between germline ends came to 14 bases. The sequencing used PBMCs from the stem cell graft donor, collected from the stem cell graft. This clonotype originated in a human donor who donated a stem cell graft to a child with aplastic anemia. The J gene is TRBJ1-5, the V gene TRBV6-1, with D perhaps matching TRBD1 (6 bases). CDR3 DNA: TGTGCCAGCAGGTCAGGGGCTGAGGATCAGCCCCAGCATTTT. Protein: CASRSGAEDQPQHF.